A selection of T cell receptor beta chains follows, all from one sample in a study of T cell repertoires in cytomegalovirus infection. TCRdb called the reads again in MiXCR, with one record for every CDR3 protein. In the table there are around 750,000 distinct CDR3 sequences, 32% of which are singletons. No antigen has been identified for these receptors. The sample here was cultured CD8+ T cells from PBMCs, taken from culture after CMV antigen stimulation. The receptors come from a human donor in good health (CMV status not recorded). Some clones in this sample may be carry-over from other donors' samples. Each CDR3 is given with its conserved first and last residue. Fields, in order: J gene, D gene, V gene, clone size, CDR3 protein, CDR3 DNA. D genes are given only for firm matches. A row's size may be missing; if present it is once, few, many or a size class.

j_gene: TRBJ1-1; d_gene: TRBD1; v_gene: TRBV5-8; abundance: .; CDR3aa: CASSLGPGIPGTGDTEAFF; CDR3nt: TGTGCCAGCAGCTTGGGCCCCGGGATACCCGGGACAGGGGATACTGAAGCTTTCTTT
j_gene: TRBJ2-1; d_gene: TRBD2; v_gene: TRBV12-3/TRBV12-4; abundance: .; CDR3aa: CASSPSGLAVYNEQFF; CDR3nt: TGTGCCAGCAGTCCCTCGGGACTAGCGGTCTACAATGAGCAGTTCTTC
j_gene: TRBJ2-1; d_gene: .; v_gene: TRBV12-3/TRBV12-4; abundance: few; CDR3aa: CASSLIGGSGNEQFF; CDR3nt: TGTGCCAGCAGTTTAATCGGGGGCTCTGGCAATGAGCAGTTCTTC
j_gene: TRBJ2-1; d_gene: TRBD1; v_gene: TRBV4-3; abundance: .; CDR3aa: CASSQELWDRSYNEQFF; CDR3nt: TGCGCCAGCAGCCAAGAATTGTGGGACAGATCCTACAATGAGCAGTTCTTC
j_gene: TRBJ1-1; d_gene: .; v_gene: TRBV28; abundance: .; CDR3aa: CASSTPLTGLDTEAFF; CDR3nt: TGTGCCAGCAGTACCCCTCTGACAGGCTTGGACACTGAAGCTTTCTTT
j_gene: TRBJ1-2; d_gene: .; v_gene: TRBV15; abundance: .; CDR3aa: CATSSPPGQVGYGYTF; CDR3nt: TGTGCCACCAGCAGCCCTCCCGGTCAAGTGGGGTATGGCTACACCTTC
j_gene: TRBJ2-5; d_gene: .; v_gene: TRBV27; abundance: .; CDR3aa: CASSLVGTPETQYF; CDR3nt: TGTGCCAGCAGTTTAGTGGGTACCCCAGAGACCCAGTACTTC
j_gene: TRBJ2-2; d_gene: .; v_gene: TRBV4-3; abundance: .; CDR3aa: CASSQTLQRFTGELFF; CDR3nt: TGCGCCAGCAGCCAAACACTACAAAGATTCACCGGGGAGCTGTTTTTT
j_gene: TRBJ2-7; d_gene: TRBD2; v_gene: TRBV27; abundance: .; CDR3aa: CASRSGGTYMEQYF; CDR3nt: TGTGCCAGCAGGAGCGGGGGCACGTATATGGAGCAGTACTTC
j_gene: TRBJ2-1; d_gene: .; v_gene: TRBV19; abundance: .; CDR3aa: CASSIGPQVYNEQFF; CDR3nt: TGTGCCAGTAGTATAGGTCCCCAGGTTTACAATGAGCAGTTCTTC
j_gene: TRBJ1-5; d_gene: .; v_gene: TRBV7-8; abundance: many; CDR3aa: CASSLASPRASTHAQPQHF; CDR3nt: TGTGCCAGCAGCTTAGCAAGTCCCCGCGCGTCAACCCACGCCCAGCCCCAGCATTTT
j_gene: TRBJ1-2; d_gene: .; v_gene: TRBV5-4; abundance: few; CDR3aa: CASSSTRATSGYTF; CDR3nt: TGTGCCAGCAGCTCAACAAGGGCTACTAGCGGCTACACCTTC
j_gene: TRBJ2-5; d_gene: TRBD2; v_gene: TRBV7-8; abundance: few; CDR3aa: CASSLPGLEQETQYF; CDR3nt: TGTGCCAGCAGCCTCCCCGGACTAGAACAAGAGACCCAGTACTTC
j_gene: TRBJ2-5; d_gene: TRBD1; v_gene: TRBV28; abundance: few; CDR3aa: CASRELSGGVQETQYF; CDR3nt: TGTGCCAGCAGGGAACTGTCAGGGGGAGTACAAGAGACCCAGTACTTC
j_gene: TRBJ2-7; d_gene: .; v_gene: TRBV18; abundance: few; CDR3aa: CASSRDALPYEQYF; CDR3nt: TGTGCCAGCTCACGGGACGCCCTTCCTTACGAGCAGTACTTC
j_gene: TRBJ2-4; d_gene: .; v_gene: TRBV7-2; abundance: .; CDR3aa: CASSLVPGVPKNIQYF; CDR3nt: TGTGCCAGCAGCTTAGTTCCTGGGGTCCCCAAAAACATTCAGTACTTC
j_gene: TRBJ2-7; d_gene: TRBD1; v_gene: TRBV2; abundance: .; CDR3aa: CASSETKGTGVYEQYF; CDR3nt: TGTGCCAGCAGTGAAACTAAAGGGACAGGGGTCTACGAGCAGTACTTC
j_gene: TRBJ2-5; d_gene: TRBD2; v_gene: TRBV19; abundance: .; CDR3aa: CASSMETSGGLETQYF; CDR3nt: TGTGCCAGTAGTATGGAGACTAGCGGGGGATTAGAGACCCAGTACTTC
j_gene: TRBJ2-3; d_gene: TRBD1; v_gene: TRBV11-3; abundance: few; CDR3aa: CASSRDRGDRTDTQYF; CDR3nt: TGTGCCAGCAGCCGGGACAGGGGCGATCGCACAGATACGCAGTATTTT
j_gene: TRBJ1-4; d_gene: .; v_gene: TRBV6-6; abundance: .; CDR3aa: CASSYRRQPNEKLFF; CDR3nt: TGTGCCAGCAGTTACAGGAGGCAACCTAATGAAAAACTGTTTTTT
j_gene: TRBJ1-6; d_gene: .; v_gene: TRBV6-1; abundance: few; CDR3aa: CASSHLASSYNSPLHF; CDR3nt: TGTGCCAGCAGCCACCTCGCGTCCTCCTATAATTCACCCCTCCACTTT
j_gene: TRBJ2-1; d_gene: .; v_gene: TRBV27; abundance: few; CDR3aa: CASRPPGVYNEQFF; CDR3nt: TGTGCCAGCAGACCCCCGGGGGTTTACAATGAGCAGTTCTTC
j_gene: TRBJ1-6; d_gene: TRBD1; v_gene: TRBV20-1; abundance: .; CDR3aa: CSAPRLGQSNSPLHF; CDR3nt: TGCAGTGCTCCCCGTTTGGGACAGAGTAATTCACCCCTCCACTTT
j_gene: TRBJ1-1; d_gene: .; v_gene: TRBV4-2; abundance: few; CDR3aa: CASSQDVGADTEAFF; CDR3nt: TGTGCCAGCAGCCAAGATGTGGGGGCGGACACTGAAGCTTTCTTT
j_gene: TRBJ2-1; d_gene: .; v_gene: TRBV10-2; abundance: .; CDR3aa: CASTAGDNEQFF; CDR3nt: TGCGCCAGCACCGCAGGGGACAATGAGCAGTTCTTC
j_gene: TRBJ2-5; d_gene: .; v_gene: TRBV28; abundance: .; CDR3aa: CASTPTGRLPSQETQYF; CDR3nt: TGTGCCAGCACCCCGACAGGGAGGCTCCCTTCACAAGAGACCCAGTACTTC
j_gene: TRBJ2-7; d_gene: TRBD1; v_gene: TRBV27; abundance: .; CDR3aa: CASTTGTGYNKQYF; CDR3nt: TGTGCCAGCACCACCGGGACAGGGTACAACAAGCAGTACTTC
j_gene: TRBJ1-1; d_gene: .; v_gene: TRBV7-6; abundance: .; CDR3aa: CASSFNEVGHLAFF; CDR3nt: TGTGCCAGCAGCTTTAATGAGGTTGGCCACTTAGCTTTCTTT
j_gene: TRBJ2-7; d_gene: .; v_gene: TRBV9; abundance: few; CDR3aa: CASSVDWTGYEQYF; CDR3nt: TGTGCCAGCAGCGTAGATTGGACGGGCTACGAGCAGTACTTC
j_gene: TRBJ2-3; d_gene: .; v_gene: TRBV11-3; abundance: .; CDR3aa: CASSLDSRRSTDTRYF; CDR3nt: TGTGCCAGCAGCTTAGATAGCCGCAGAAGCACAGATACGCGGTATTTT
j_gene: TRBJ2-5; d_gene: .; v_gene: TRBV7-9; abundance: .; CDR3aa: CASSFEGRQETQYF; CDR3nt: TGTGCCAGCAGCTTTGAAGGGAGACAAGAGACCCAGTACTTC
j_gene: TRBJ2-2; d_gene: .; v_gene: TRBV18; abundance: .; CDR3aa: CASSPPDPTGELFF; CDR3nt: TGTGCCAGCTCACCACCCGATCCCACCGGGGAGCTGTTTTTT
j_gene: TRBJ2-7; d_gene: TRBD1; v_gene: TRBV18; abundance: .; CDR3aa: CASSLRDRSSYEQYF; CDR3nt: TGTGCCAGCTCACTACGGGACAGGAGCTCCTACGAGCAGTACTTC